These 27 T cell receptor beta chains originate from one sample sequenced in a study of PD-1 blockade in classical Hodgkin lymphoma. Assay used: immunoSEQ multiplex PCR; TCRdb lists only in-frame clones, some missing. The sample contains approximately 150,000 clones, nearly 80% of which appear only once. Every patient experienced relapse after autologous stem cell transplantation, and brentuximab vedotin exposure varied. The source material was peripheral blood mononuclear cells (PBMCs), sampled before the second cycle of nivolumab. All receptors come from a human donor with classical Hodgkin lymphoma.

The rearrangement links TRBV7-9 to TRBJ2-3, with TRBD2 as a possible D gene (6 bases). The germline V gene has CDR1 SEHNR and CDR2 FQNEAQ (reference sequence). V dropped 5 bases and J dropped 3 bases, with 18 bases sitting between them. This CDR3 has 16 amino acids. CDR3 amino acids: CASSPRLVRLTDTQYF. The CDR3 coding sequence is TGTGCCAGCAGCCCCCGACTAGTTCGTTTGACAGATACGCAGTATTTT.

V and J are TRBV29-1 and TRBJ1-1; the D is unclear. CDR1 SQVTM and CDR2 ANQGSEA come from the germline V gene. This CDR3 is 15 amino acids long. The V end lost 4 bases, the J end lost 0 bases, and 15 bases lay between the germline ends. The CDR3 loop is CSVGNTRPMNTEAFF. In nucleotides, the CDR3 is TGCAGCGTTGGAAACACGCGACCCATGAACACTGAAGCTTTCTTT. Complete variable domain (other parts from reference TRBV29-1 and TRBJ1-1): SAVISQKPSRDICQRGTSLTIQCQVDSQVTMMFWYRQQPGQSLTLIATANQGSEATYESGFVIDKFPISRPNLTFSTLTVSNMSPEDSSIYLCSVGNTRPMNTEAFFGQGTRLTVV.

The chain combines TRBV28 with TRBJ2-5; 7 bases are a match to TRBD2. Germline assignment: CDR1 MDHEN and CDR2 SYDVKM. This CDR3 comprises 16 residues. Losses at the gene ends were 8 bases for V and 5 bases for J; bases not matched to a gene: 17. This CDR3 is CASWGSGTGRGETQYF. As DNA, the CDR3 is TGTGCCAGCTGGGGGAGCGGGACGGGCCGGGGGGAGACCCAGTACTTC.

This chain links TRBV5-1 with TRBJ2-7; 8 bases align to TRBD1. Germline-derived CDR1 and CDR2 are SGHRS and YFSETQ. V was clipped by 2 bases and J by 4 bases; unmatched bases: 5. The CDR3 consists of 14 residues. CDR3 sequence (DNA): TGCGCCAGCAGCTTCAGGACAGGGTTGTACGAGCAGTACTTC. Amino acid sequence: CASSFRTGLYEQYF.

The chain links TRBV4-2 to TRBJ2-7, with 8 positions matching TRBD1. This CDR3 has 17 amino acids. From germline, CDR1 is LGHNA and CDR2 YNFKEQ. The trim removed 3 bases at V and 3 bases at J, leaving 13 bases unmatched. CDR3 coding DNA: TGTGCCAGCAGCCACTCGACCCTCCAGGGGGCTCTCTACGAGCAGTACTTC. Its translation is CASSHSTLQGALYEQYF.

This rearrangement joins TRBV7-2 to TRBJ2-1; TRBD1 might be the D (5 bases). The CDR3 consists of 15 residues. CDR1 and CDR2 (germline): SGHTA, FQGNSA. The germline V and J ends were trimmed by 5 bases and 6 bases, with 17 bases remaining between them. CDR3 amino acids: CASSPQRGRGNEQFF. CDR3 nucleotide sequence: TGTGCCAGCAGCCCTCAGAGAGGAAGGGGCAATGAGCAGTTCTTC.

J is TRBJ2-3 and V is TRBV18, with 7 bases matching TRBD1. The CDR3 spans 15 residues. V lost 0 bases to trimming and J lost 3 bases; unmatched junction nucleotides: 3. Germline V gives CDR1 KGHSH, CDR2 LQKENI. CDR3 sequence (DNA): TGTGCCAGCTCACCACCCGACAGGGCGACAGATACGCAGTATTTT. It yields the protein CASSPPDRATDTQYF.

This clone was seen a single time. The rearrangement joins TRBV27 to TRBJ2-5, with 8 bases aligning to TRBD1. Germline lookup yields CDR1 MNHEY and CDR2 SMNVEV (reference sequence). The V and J ends lost 6 bases and 7 bases, in that order; junction bases with no gene match: 7. The CDR3 contains 13 residues. CDR3 region: CASSPDRVGTQYF. The CDR3 DNA reads as TGTGCCAGCAGCCCGGACAGGGTTGGGACCCAGTACTTC.

The chain carries TRBV9 and TRBJ1-1, with D hard to call. With 3 bases removed from V and 4 bases from J, the gap between germline ends came to 16 bases. This CDR3 comprises 15 residues. CDR1 is SGDLS and CDR2 is YYNGEE in the germline V gene. This CDR3 is CASSADHRMGTEAFF. In nucleotides, the CDR3 is TGTGCCAGCAGCGCCGACCATAGGATGGGCACTGAAGCTTTCTTT.

The rearrangement uses TRBV6-5 and TRBJ1-1; D perhaps matches TRBD1 (5 bases). The V end lost 0 bases, the J end lost 1 base, and 9 bases lay between the germline ends. Germline CDR1 and CDR2: MNHEY and SVGAGI. CDR3 length: 15 residues. The CDR3 DNA reads TGTGCCAGCAGTTACTCGGCAGGGAGGAACACTGAAGCTTTCTTT. It translates to CASSYSAGRNTEAFF.

The chain joins TRBV7-2 to TRBJ1-2; D unclear. The CDR3 length is 15 residues. V dropped 4 bases and J dropped 3 bases, with 15 bases sitting between them. Per germline, CDR1 SGHTA and CDR2 FQGNSA. The CDR3 protein is CASSSRWAGDYGYTF. The CDR3 region has the DNA TGTGCCAGCAGCTCACGCTGGGCCGGGGACTATGGCTACACCTTC.

The genes are TRBV5-1 and TRBJ1-2; tentative D call: TRBD1 (6 bases). There are 18 residues in the CDR3. The ends were cut back, 0 bases at V and 0 bases at J, with 18 bases in the middle. CDR1 is SGHRS, CDR2 YFSETQ, per germline. CDR3 in amino acids: CASSLATTPTGANYGYTF. CDR3 nucleotides: TGCGCCAGCAGCTTGGCCACGACTCCGACAGGAGCTAACTATGGCTACACCTTC.

This chain connects TRBV19 to TRBJ2-6; D unresolved. CDR1 is LNHDA and CDR2 is SQIVND in the germline V gene (reference sequence). The CDR3 extends over 15 amino acids. The V and J ends lost 3 bases and 0 bases respectively, with 6 bases between them. The CDR3, as DNA: TGTGCCAGTAGTATGGCAGTCTCTGGGGCCAACGTCCTGACTTTC. Its translation: CASSMAVSGANVLTF. The variable domain in full, completed from reference TRBV19 and TRBJ2-6, reads DGGITQSPKYLFRKEGQNVTLSCEQNLNHDAMYWYRQDPGQGLRLIYYSQIVNDFQKGDIAEGYSVSREKKESFPLTVTSAQKNPTAFYLCASSMAVSGANVLTFGAGSRLTVL.

This clone appeared once. The chain is built from TRBV5-6 and TRBJ1-2; maybe TRBD1 (5 bases). The CDR3 covers 13 residues. V gave up 4 bases and J gave up 5 bases, with 12 bases separating them. Looked up from germline, CDR1 is SGHDT and CDR2 is YYEEEE. In nucleotides, the CDR3 is TGTGCCAGCAGCATACGGACAACTTATGGCTACACCTTC. Encoded protein: CASSIRTTYGYTF.

This sequence joins TRBV29-1 and TRBJ2-1; 12 bases line up with TRBD2. Germline-derived CDR1 and CDR2 are SQVTM and ANQGSEA. The CDR3 extends over 14 amino acids. The junction had 5 bases not matched to a gene; V was cut back by 6 bases and J by 5 bases. CDR3 nucleotide sequence: TGCAGCGTCAACGGACTAGCGGGGCACAATGAGCAGTTCTTC. It yields the protein CSVNGLAGHNEQFF.

The chain has TRBV2 and TRBJ1-2; a possible D gene is TRBD1 (6 bases). Germline V lookup: CDR1 SNHLY, CDR2 FYNNEI. Deletions cut 10 bases from V and 8 bases from J, with 14 bases between. The CDR3 spans 11 residues. CDR3 coding DNA: TGTGCCACCACAGGGTCGGGCGGCTACACCTTC. Protein product: CATTGSGGYTF. The whole variable domain, remainder taken from reference TRBV2 and TRBJ1-2, is EPEVTQTPSHQVTQMGQEVILRCVPISNHLYFYWYRQILGQKVEFLVSFYNNEISEKSEIFDDQFSVERPDGSNFTLKIRSTKLEDSAMYFCATTGSGGYTFGSGTRLTVV.

The J gene is TRBJ2-1, the V gene TRBV5-4, with 7 bases lining up with TRBD2. Unmatched junction bases numbered 11, after V lost 4 bases and J lost 4 bases. This CDR3 is 16 amino acids long. Germline V CDR1 and CDR2: SGHNT, YYREEE (reference sequence). The CDR3 is CASSPAGVAVYNEQFF. DNA of the CDR3: TGTGCCAGCAGCCCGGCGGGGGTAGCGGTTTACAATGAGCAGTTCTTC.

This chain uses TRBV7-2 with TRBJ2-7, with D perhaps matching TRBD1 (6 bases). The V gene's germline CDR1 is SGHTA and CDR2 FQGNSA. The CDR3 extends over 16 amino acids. V was cut by 5 bases and J by 2 bases, with 19 bases left in between. CDR3 sequence (DNA): TGTGCCAGCAGCGGAGCCCTACAGGGTGCCACCTACGAGCAGTACTTC. Protein sequence: CASSGALQGATYEQYF.

The gene calls are TRBV6-5 and TRBJ2-5, with no clear D. The CDR3 covers 13 residues. Between the trimmed V and J ends, which lost 1 base and 2 bases, there was a span of 5 bases. Looked up from germline, CDR1 is MNHEY and CDR2 is SVGAGI. The CDR3 loop is CASSYLGQETQYF. Here the CDR3 DNA reads TGTGCCAGCAGTTACTTGGGGCAAGAGACCCAGTACTTC.

V is TRBV19 and J is TRBJ1-2; D gene ambiguous. The CDR3 consists of 12 residues. CDR1 and CDR2 from the germline V gene are LNHDA and SQIVND (reference sequence). Between the trimmed V and J ends, which lost 8 bases and 3 bases, there was a span of 10 bases. The CDR3 coding sequence is TGTGCCAGTTCTAGGGAGGACTATGGCTACACCTTC. It yields the protein CASSREDYGYTF.

V is TRBV6-5 and J is TRBJ1-2; D possibly corresponds to TRBD1 (6 bases). V lost 0 bases and J 8 bases, leaving 16 bases between the germline ends. The CDR3 covers 15 residues. Germline V gives CDR1 MNHEY, CDR2 SVGAGI. The CDR3 spells CASSYSLPGGSGYTF. DNA of the CDR3: TGTGCCAGCAGTTACTCGTTGCCGGGGGGCAGCGGCTACACCTTC.

V usage is TRBV13 and J usage is TRBJ2-5; TRBD2 matches at 11 bases. CDR1 PRHDT and CDR2 FYEKMQ come from the germline V gene (reference sequence). The CDR3 spans 16 residues. V was pared by 0 bases and J by 4 bases, with 4 bases of the junction left unmatched. CDR3: CASSLGVSGRGETQYF. CDR3 bases: TGTGCCAGCAGCTTAGGGGTTAGCGGGAGGGGAGAGACCCAGTACTTC.

The J gene is TRBJ2-7, the V gene TRBV6-5; either TRBD1 or TRBD2 may fit D (5 bases each). Germline CDR1 MNHEY, CDR2 SVGAGI. This CDR3 spans 15 amino acids. With 1 base removed from V and 1 base from J, the gap between germline ends came to 11 bases. The CDR3 nucleotides read TGTGCCAGCAGTTACTTCGGGACCGCGTCCTACGAGCAGTACTTC. Amino acid sequence: CASSYFGTASYEQYF.

This clone appeared many times. In DNA form, the CDR3 reads TGTGCCAGCAGCCAAGGCAGGGGGCGACGCTCCTACGAGCAGTACTTC. It translates to CASSQGRGRRSYEQYF. This chain connects TRBV4-2 to TRBJ2-7, with TRBD1 identical over 8 bases. Trimming took 1 base from V and 0 from J; bases not matched to a gene: 5. The CDR3 length is 16 residues. CDR1 is LGHNA, CDR2 YNFKEQ, per germline.

The CDR3 DNA follows: TGTGCCAGCAGCCCCTCCGGGACAGGGGATGAAAAACTGTTTTTT. This translates into CASSPSGTGDEKLFF. The rearrangement links TRBV7-9 to TRBJ1-4, with 10 bases matching TRBD1. V lost 5 bases to trimming and J lost 6 bases; unmatched junction nucleotides: 6. The germline V gene encodes CDR1 SEHNR and CDR2 FQNEAQ (reference sequence). The CDR3 runs to 15 residues. The whole variable domain, filled in from reference TRBV7-9 and TRBJ1-4, reads DTGVSQNPRHKITKRGQNVTFRCDPISEHNRLYWYRQTLGQGPEFLTYFQNEAQLEKSRLLSDRFSAERPKGSFSTLEIQRTEQGDSAMYLCASSPSGTGDEKLFFGSGTQLSVL.

V usage is TRBV5-4 and J usage is TRBJ2-5, with D maybe TRBD2 (7 bases). V shed 4 bases and J shed 5 bases, with 18 bases lying between them. This CDR3 is 15 amino acids long. Germline values: CDR1 SGHNT, CDR2 YYREEE (reference sequence). The CDR3 sequence: CASSRLGEGGETQYF. The DNA of the CDR3 is TGTGCCAGCAGCCGCTTGGGGGAGGGGGGCGAGACCCAGTACTTC.

V is TRBV18 and J is TRBJ1-1; D is uncertain. V lost 5 bases and J 1 base, leaving 8 bases between the germline ends. This CDR3 contains 13 residues. Germline CDR1 is KGHSH and CDR2 is LQKENI. The CDR3 is CASSSETNTEAFF. The CDR3 DNA follows: TGTGCCAGCTCATCGGAGACGAACACTGAAGCTTTCTTT. Full variable domain (rest looked up from reference TRBV18 and TRBJ1-1): NAGVMQNPRHLVRRRGQEARLRCSPMKGHSHVYWYRQLPEEGLKFMVYLQKENIIDESGMPKERFSAEFPKEGPSILRIQQVVRGDSAAYFCASSSETNTEAFFGQGTRLTVV.